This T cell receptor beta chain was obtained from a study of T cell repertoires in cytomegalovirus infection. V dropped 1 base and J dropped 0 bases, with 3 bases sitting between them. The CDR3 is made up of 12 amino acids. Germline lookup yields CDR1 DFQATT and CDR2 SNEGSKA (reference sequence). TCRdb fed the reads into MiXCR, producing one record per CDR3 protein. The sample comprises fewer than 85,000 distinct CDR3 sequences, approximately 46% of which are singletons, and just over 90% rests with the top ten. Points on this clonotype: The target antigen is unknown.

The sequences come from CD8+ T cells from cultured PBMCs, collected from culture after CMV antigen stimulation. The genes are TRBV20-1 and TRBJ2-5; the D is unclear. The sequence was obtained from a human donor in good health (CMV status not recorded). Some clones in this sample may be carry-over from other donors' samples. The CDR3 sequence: CSARGDQETQYF. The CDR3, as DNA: TGCAGTGCTAGAGGGGACCAAGAGACCCAGTACTTC.